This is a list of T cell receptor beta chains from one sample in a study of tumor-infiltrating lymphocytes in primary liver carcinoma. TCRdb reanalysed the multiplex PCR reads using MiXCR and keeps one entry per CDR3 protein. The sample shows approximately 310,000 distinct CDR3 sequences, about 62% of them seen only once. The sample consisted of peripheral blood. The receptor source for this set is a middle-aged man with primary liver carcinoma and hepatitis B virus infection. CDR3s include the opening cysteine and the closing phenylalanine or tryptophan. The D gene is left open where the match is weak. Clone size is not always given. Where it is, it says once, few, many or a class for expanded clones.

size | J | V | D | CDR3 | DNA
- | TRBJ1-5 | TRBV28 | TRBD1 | CASRRQGAIKPQHF | TGTGCCAGCAGGCGACAGGGGGCGATTAAGCCCCAGCATTTT
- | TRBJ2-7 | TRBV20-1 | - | CSALKGAYEQYF | TGCAGTGCCCTAAAGGGCGCTTACGAGCAGTACTTC
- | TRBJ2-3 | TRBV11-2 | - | CASSFYGGSTDTQYF | TGTGCCAGCAGCTTCTACGGGGGTAGCACAGATACGCAGTATTTT
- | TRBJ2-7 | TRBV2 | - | CASGNISYEQYF | TGTGCCAGCGGGAACATTTCCTACGAGCAGTACTTC
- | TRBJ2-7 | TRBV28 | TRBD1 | CASSLNRGPTYF | TGTGCCAGCAGCCTGAACAGGGGGCCTACGTACTTC
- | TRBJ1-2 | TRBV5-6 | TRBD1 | CTSSSSGTGGNGYTF | TGTACCAGCAGCTCTTCCGGGACAGGGGGCAATGGCTACACCTTC
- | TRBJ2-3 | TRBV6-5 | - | CASSYSRCIADTQYF | TGTGCCAGCAGTTACTCTAGGTGTATAGCAGATACGCAGTATTTT
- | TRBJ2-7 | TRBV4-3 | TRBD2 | CSSSQDPSGACEQYF | TGCTCCAGCAGCCAAGATCCTAGCGGGGCCTGCGAGCAGTACTTC
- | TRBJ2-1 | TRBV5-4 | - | CASSFPPHGEQFF | TGTGCCAGCAGCTTCCCGCCCCATGGTGAGCAGTTCTTC
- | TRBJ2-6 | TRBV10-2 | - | CASSANLDSGTNVLTF | TGCGCCAGCAGTGCCAATCTTGACTCTGGAACCAACGTCCTGACTTTC
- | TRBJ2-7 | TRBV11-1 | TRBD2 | CTSSPLSSGRARGYERYF | TGTACCAGCAGCCCTCTAAGTAGCGGGAGGGCCCGGGGGTACGAGCGGTACTTC
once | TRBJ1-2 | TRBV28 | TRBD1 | CASSKTGGNGYTF | TGTGCCAGCAGTAAGACAGGGGGTAATGGCTACACCTTC
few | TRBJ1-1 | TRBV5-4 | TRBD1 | CASSFPDRGRTEAFF | TGTGCCAGCAGCTTTCCCGACAGGGGGAGGACTGAAGCTTTCTTT
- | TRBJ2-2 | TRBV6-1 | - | CASSELGDGPRLFF | TGTGCCAGCAGTGAACTGGGAGACGGCCCCCGGCTGTTTTTT